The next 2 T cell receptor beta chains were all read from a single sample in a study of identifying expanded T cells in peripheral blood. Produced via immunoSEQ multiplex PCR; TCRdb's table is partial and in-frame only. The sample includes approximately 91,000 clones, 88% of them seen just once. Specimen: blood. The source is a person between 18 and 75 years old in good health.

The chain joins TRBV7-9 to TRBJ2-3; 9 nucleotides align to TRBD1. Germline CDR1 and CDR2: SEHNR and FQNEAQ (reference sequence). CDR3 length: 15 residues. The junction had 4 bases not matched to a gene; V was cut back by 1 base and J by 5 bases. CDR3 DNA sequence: TGTGCCAGCAGCTTAGTGACAGGGGGGGGAGATACGCAGTATTTT. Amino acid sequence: CASSLVTGGGDTQYF.

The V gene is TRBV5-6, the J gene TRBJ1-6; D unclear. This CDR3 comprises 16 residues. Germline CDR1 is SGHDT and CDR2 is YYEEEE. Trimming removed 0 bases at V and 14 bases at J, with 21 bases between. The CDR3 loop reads CASSLAVEGWRITLHF. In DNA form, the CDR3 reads TGTGCCAGCAGCTTGGCGGTGGAGGGCTGGAGAATAACCCTCCACTTT.